Sequencing of this T cell receptor beta chain was carried out in a study of siplizumab effects on memory and regulatory T cells. TCRdb's table, derived via immunoSEQ multiplex PCR, lists solely in-frame clones and lacks some. The sample includes about 100,000 clones, about 93% seen only once; the top ten take 0.55% to 0.7%. Study-wide results and caveats: Confirmation was lacking for the suppressive function of proliferating Tregs derived from siplizumab cultures. Naive T cell populations appeared to exhibit greater diversity than memory cells and appeared to be major alloresponse contributors. An assignable phenotype, naive or memory, was missing from roughly 77-94% of proliferating CD4+ or CD8+ clones.

On this clone: What it binds is unknown.

This TCR was sampled from a human donor in good health. Sample: Tregs sorted from blood.

CDR3 DNA sequence: TGTGCCAGCAGTCCTTCAGCTGTTAATTCACCCCTCCACTTT. Translating it yields CASSPSAVNSPLHF. The chain combines TRBV27 with TRBJ1-6, with D unclear. V was shortened by 5 bases and J by 6 bases, with 11 bases between the two germline ends. The CDR3 sequence is 14 residues long. Per the germline V gene, CDR1 is MNHEY and CDR2 is SMNVEV (reference sequence).